These 19 T cell receptor beta chains were sequenced from one sample in a study of T cells after yellow fever vaccination. TCRdb re-called the 5' RACE reads with MiXCR, one entry per CDR3 protein. The data hold around 610,000 distinct CDR3 sequences, with roughly 14% observed a single time. Here the sequenced sample was PBMCs, taken on the day of the yellow fever booster vaccination. These receptors were obtained from a man aged 30 to 45 who received the YFV17D yellow fever vaccine.

This clonotype was counted ten times or more. The rearrangement uses TRBV6-1 and TRBJ2-5; 8 positions agree with TRBD2. This CDR3 has 14 residues. Per the germline V gene, CDR1 is MNHNS and CDR2 is SASEGT. V trimming: 6 bases; J trimming: 4 bases; junction bases outside the gene matches: 7. As DNA, the CDR3 is TGTGCCAGCAGCTTATCGGGGGGGGGAGAGACCCAGTACTTC. Its translation: CASSLSGGGETQYF.

The chain is built from TRBV28 and TRBJ1-5, with D possibly TRBD1 on 5 matching bases. The ends were cut back, 7 bases at V and 7 bases at J, with 23 bases in the middle. The length of the CDR3 is 16 residues. Germline CDR1 reads MDHEN; CDR2 reads SYDVKM. CDR3 loop: CASNLGAGPIGQPQHF. The CDR3 DNA follows: TGTGCCAGCAATCTAGGCGCGGGGCCGATCGGACAGCCCCAGCATTTT.

This clonotype was observed a few times. The chain couples TRBV7-9 to TRBJ2-1; D is perhaps TRBD2 (5 bases). The CDR3 is 12 amino acids. Germline V gene data show CDR1 as SEHNR and CDR2 as FQNEAQ (reference sequence). Between the trimmed V and J ends, which lost 6 bases and 8 bases, there was a span of 11 bases. The CDR3 DNA reads as TGTGCCAGCAGAGCGCCCGGGGATGAGCAGTTCTTC. This gives the protein CASRAPGDEQFF.

This clonotype has only a few counts. The chain combines TRBV5-1 with TRBJ2-2, with D unclear. V was cut by 2 bases and J by 3 bases, with 11 bases left in between. This CDR3 contains 15 residues. Germline V lookup: CDR1 SGHRS, CDR2 YFSETQ. The DNA of the CDR3 is TGCGCCAGCAGCTTTTTCGGGCCGGACACCGGGGAGCTGTTTTTT. Translation: CASSFFGPDTGELFF.

The chain employs TRBV3-1 and TRBJ2-1; D not resolved. This CDR3 region has 13 residues. Germline V lookup: CDR1 LGHDT, CDR2 YNNKEL (reference sequence). The V end was cut by 1 base, the J end by 5 bases, with 6 bases between. The CDR3 DNA reads as TGTGCCAGCAGCCAAGGCTTCAACAATGAGCAGTTCTTC. It specifies CASSQGFNNEQFF.

A few counts support this clonotype. It may be a read error: a sequence one base away is much more abundant. This chain uses TRBV12-3 or TRBV12-4 with TRBJ2-1; D is possibly TRBD2 (5 bases). The CDR3 covers 18 residues. CDR3 DNA sequence: TGTGCCTGCAGTCCTCCTCAGGCTAGTTCGCACCCGGACTATGAGCAGTTCTTC. It specifies CACSPPQASSHPDYEQFF.

This chain uses TRBV6-1 with TRBJ2-2; D not certain. The CDR3 is made up of 15 amino acids. Germline-derived CDR1 and CDR2 are MNHNS and SASEGT. The V and J ends lost 2 bases and 4 bases respectively, with 11 bases between them. The CDR3 protein is CASSEFGQVTGELFF. DNA for the CDR3: TGTGCCAGCAGTGAATTTGGGCAGGTCACCGGGGAGCTGTTTTTT.

This clonotype has more than one count but fewer than ten. The rearrangement links TRBV12-3 or TRBV12-4 to TRBJ2-4; TRBD2 agrees at 9 bases. Trimming at V came to 6 bases and at J to 1 base, leaving 4 bases not matched to a gene. The CDR3 contains 15 residues. The CDR3 loop is CASSFTSGAKNIQYF. In nucleotides, the CDR3 is TGTGCCAGCAGCTTCACTAGCGGGGCCAAAAACATTCAGTACTTC.

This clonotype occurred a few times. This chain uses TRBV2 with TRBJ2-7, with D tentatively TRBD1 or TRBD2 (5 bases each). CDR1 is SNHLY and CDR2 is FYNNEI in the germline V gene. V was pared by 7 bases and J by 5 bases, with 12 bases between. CDR3 length: 12 amino acids. CDR3 region: CASKRGNDEQYF. The CDR3 nucleotides are TGTGCCAGCAAGAGGGGAAACGACGAGCAGTACTTC.

In this sample, this clonotype turned up once. The chain combines TRBV4-3 with TRBJ2-4; D is possibly TRBD1 or TRBD2 (6 bases each). V dropped 5 bases and J dropped 1 base, with 9 bases sitting between them. Germline assignment: CDR1 LGHNA and CDR2 YSLEER. The CDR3 is made up of 14 amino acids. CDR3 DNA sequence: TGCGCCAGCAGCGAGGGGGGTGCCAAAAACATTCAGTACTTC. Translated: CASSEGGAKNIQYF.

In its sample, this clonotype was seen a few times. The rearrangement joins TRBV20-1 to TRBJ2-1; maybe TRBD1 (6 bases). V was trimmed by 2 bases and J by 8 bases, leaving 13 bases between them. The CDR3 has 13 residues. Germline lookup yields CDR1 DFQATT and CDR2 SNEGSKA (reference sequence). CDR3 coding DNA: TGCAGTGCTAGACGGACTGGGGGCGATGAGCAGTTCTTC. This gives the protein CSARRTGGDEQFF.

The genes are TRBV9 and TRBJ2-7; no clear D gene. V lost 0 bases and J lost 5, with 15 bases in between. The germline gives CDR1 SGDLS, CDR2 YYNGEE. The CDR3 runs 15 residues. Here the CDR3 reads CASSVDGRWGNEQYF. The DNA of the CDR3 is TGTGCCAGCAGCGTAGATGGGCGGTGGGGAAACGAGCAGTACTTC.

The table lists this clonotype with a few counts. The chain joins TRBV27 to TRBJ2-7; 8 nucleotides match TRBD1. Germline V lookup: CDR1 MNHEY, CDR2 SMNVEV (reference sequence). CDR3 size: 15 residues. The V gene end was trimmed by 4 bases and the J gene end by 0 bases; junction bases not matched to a gene: 5. The CDR3 sequence: CASSYGTGRSYEQYF. CDR3 sequence (DNA): TGTGCCAGCAGTTACGGGACAGGCCGCTCCTACGAGCAGTACTTC.

The rearrangement links TRBV29-1 to TRBJ1-2; D gene ambiguous. Germline V gene data show CDR1 as SQVTM and CDR2 as ANQGSEA. Trimming stripped 7 bases from V and 6 bases from J, with 15 bases between. The CDR3 loop spans 12 amino acids. The CDR3 bases are TGCAGCGCCGCAGCCTCCGGGAATGGCTACACCTTC. Its translation is CSAAASGNGYTF.

This clonotype occurred a few times. The chain is built from TRBV20-1 and TRBJ2-2; D is perhaps TRBD1 (6 bases). V lost 5 bases and J 6 bases, leaving 16 bases between the germline ends. Looked up from germline, CDR1 is DFQATT and CDR2 is SNEGSKA (reference sequence). This CDR3 comprises 14 residues. DNA for the CDR3: TGCAGTGCTTTAGATGTCGCAGGGGCCGGGGAGCTGTTTTTT. Translating gives CSALDVAGAGELFF.

The rearrangement uses TRBV29-1 and TRBJ2-3; TRBD2 agrees at 7 bases. The V gene end was trimmed by 6 bases and the J gene end by 4 bases; junction bases not matched to a gene: 7. This CDR3 has 13 residues. The germline V gene encodes CDR1 SQVTM and CDR2 ANQGSEA. The CDR3 sequence: CSVSGTVPDTQYF. As DNA, the CDR3 is TGCAGCGTCAGCGGGACTGTACCAGATACGCAGTATTTT.

The chain recombines TRBV6-5 with TRBJ2-7, with TRBD2 matching over 11 bases. V trimming: 4 bases; J trimming: 6 bases; junction bases outside the gene matches: 5. Germline V gene lookup returns CDR1 MNHEY and CDR2 SVGAGI. The CDR3 spans 14 residues. Here the CDR3 reads CASSSTSGTREQYF. In nucleotides, the CDR3 is TGTGCCAGCAGTTCGACTAGCGGGACCCGCGAGCAGTACTTC.

This clonotype was recorded a few times. This chain uses TRBV28 with TRBJ1-2; no clear D gene. CDR3 length: 9 amino acids. The ends were cut back, 8 bases at V and 6 bases at J, with 4 bases in the middle. Germline CDR1 reads MDHEN; CDR2 reads SYDVKM. CDR3 sequence reads: CASGDGYTF. For the CDR3, the DNA is TGTGCCAGCGGGGATGGCTACACCTTC.

The chain carries TRBV4-2 and TRBJ1-6, with D perhaps matching TRBD1 (5 bases). V was clipped by 4 bases and J by 2 bases, with 15 bases between them. This CDR3 region has 17 residues. The germline V gene encodes CDR1 LGHNA and CDR2 YNFKEQ. CDR3 sequence reads: CASSPRLGGAYNSPLHF. Here the CDR3 DNA reads TGTGCCAGCAGCCCCCGGCTAGGAGGGGCCTATAATTCACCCCTCCACTTT.